This passage covers 19 T cell receptor beta chains from one sample sequenced in a study of T cell repertoires in cytomegalovirus infection (dated by TCRdb to between 2019 and 2020). What these receptors recognize is not known. These reads were obtained on an Illumina HiSeq 1500. TCRdb redid the processing of the public reads, applying fastp at Q25 and MiXCR, and retained in-frame beta chains. Here each entry gathers all rows of one CDR3 protein and keeps the most common genes and DNA. In all, the sample holds about 890,000 distinct CDR3 sequences, and around 29% of those were seen once. The ten largest clonotypes hold about 14% of the sample. The treatment or condition label on this specimen signifies: in vitro stimulation with specific CMV peptide epitopes to enrich CMV-specific T cells. Sequencing was performed on cultured CD8+ T cells from PBMCs, taken from culture after CMV antigen stimulation. The receptors were gathered from a human donor in good health (CMV status not recorded). Some clones in this sample may be carry-over from other donors' samples.

The sample holds a few counts of this clonotype. This sequence joins TRBV10-3 and TRBJ2-1; D unresolved. The CDR3 is 11 amino acids. Per the germline V gene, CDR1 is ENHRY and CDR2 is SYGVKD. Trimming removed 6 bases from V and 4 bases from J, with 4 bases in between. The CDR3 loop is CAIRGYNEQFF. The CDR3 bases are TGTGCCATCAGGGGATACAATGAGCAGTTCTTC.

There are a few counts of this clonotype. V is TRBV19 and J is TRBJ1-1; 8 nucleotides agree with TRBD1. V gave up 5 bases and J gave up 3 bases; unmatched junction bases: 11. The CDR3 has 16 residues. From germline, CDR1 is LNHDA and CDR2 SQIVND (reference sequence). CDR3 nucleotides: TGTGCCAGTAGTCTTCGGGCAGGGGGCTGGGACACTGAAGCTTTCTTT. It codes for CASSLRAGGWDTEAFF.

This clonotype was recorded at least ten times. CDR3: CASSMGQGKGNEQFF. Written as DNA, the CDR3 is TGTGCCAGCAGCATGGGACAGGGTAAGGGCAATGAGCAGTTCTTC. The rearrangement uses TRBV11-3 and TRBJ2-1; TRBD1 agrees at 9 bases. The CDR3 sequence is 15 residues long. J lost 6 bases, V lost 5 bases, and 8 bases had no gene match. Germline V CDR1 and CDR2: SGHNT, YENEEA.

The CDR3 DNA is TGCAGTGCTAGAGATTACGGGGCAGGGGGAAACACCATATATTTT. Translation gives CSARDYGAGGNTIYF. The gene calls are TRBV20-1 and TRBJ1-3; a weak D match, TRBD1 (5 bases). V lost 0 bases to trimming and J lost 4 bases, with 13 bases between them. CDR3 size: 15 residues. From germline, CDR1 is DFQATT and CDR2 SNEGSKA (reference sequence).

This clonotype was counted at least ten times. The V and J genes are TRBV7-8 and TRBJ1-5, with D uncertain. The CDR3 has 15 residues. The V gene's germline CDR1 is SGHVS and CDR2 FQNEAQ. Trimming took 1 base from V and 1 from J, leaving 8 bases between them. CDR3 DNA: TGTGCCAGCAGCTTAGTCTATTCGAGCAATCAGCCCCAGCATTTT. This encodes CASSLVYSSNQPQHF.

This clonotype was seen at least ten times. The chain links TRBV7-6 to TRBJ2-1; D gene uncertain. Germline values: CDR1 SGHVS, CDR2 FNYEAQ. The CDR3 is 14 amino acids. V was trimmed by 1 base and J by 8 bases, leaving 12 bases between them. As DNA, the CDR3 is TGTGCCAGCAGCTTAGAAAGTATAGGGTATGAGCAGTTCTTC. As protein: CASSLESIGYEQFF.

The V gene is TRBV6-6, the J gene TRBJ2-7; no clear D. The CDR3 length is 13 residues. The germline gives CDR1 MNHNY, CDR2 SVGAGI (reference sequence). The V end lost 6 bases, the J end lost 3 bases, and 12 bases lay between the germline ends. The CDR3: CASSPISGYEQYV. CDR3 nucleotides: TGTGCCAGCAGCCCTATCTCTGGCTACGAGCAGTACGTC.

This clonotype was seen a single time. This could be a read error, since a much larger clone is one nucleotide away. J is TRBJ2-7 and V is TRBV7-2; a weak D match, TRBD2 (6 bases). Looked up from germline, CDR1 is SGHTA and CDR2 is FQGNSA. Trimming took off 0 bases at V and 3 bases at J, with 12 bases between the two ends. The CDR3 loop spans 15 amino acids. In DNA form, the CDR3 reads TGTGCCAGCAGCTTAGCGGGAAGGCGGGACTACGAGCAGTACTTC. It yields the protein CASSLAGRRDYEQYF.

This clonotype was observed many times. V gene TRBV19 combines with J gene TRBJ1-2, with D maybe TRBD1 (5 bases). The CDR3 has 16 residues. Trimming took 4 bases from V and 4 from J, leaving 19 bases between them. The V gene's germline CDR1 is LNHDA and CDR2 SQIVND (reference sequence). This chain's CDR3 is CASSKGSGPDFYGYTF. The CDR3 nucleotides are TGTGCCAGTAGTAAGGGGTCGGGCCCCGACTTCTATGGCTACACCTTC.

The V gene is TRBV9, the J gene TRBJ1-2, with TRBD1 identical over 7 bases. This CDR3 spans 18 amino acids. The junction had 14 bases not matched to a gene; V was cut back by 3 bases and J by 0 bases. CDR1 and CDR2 (germline): SGDLS, YYNGEE. This CDR3 is CASSGSGTAKISNYGYTF. The CDR3 bases are TGTGCCAGCAGCGGTTCCGGGACAGCTAAAATCTCTAACTATGGCTACACCTTC.

The genes are TRBV5-5 and TRBJ1-5, with D uncertain. Trimming removed 0 bases from V and 3 bases from J, with 13 bases in between. Germline CDR1 reads SGHKS; CDR2 reads YYEKEE (reference sequence). The CDR3 loop spans 16 amino acids. CDR3 coding DNA: TGTGCCAGCAGCTTGGGCCTCCCGACCTACAATCAGCCCCAGCATTTT. Amino acid sequence: CASSLGLPTYNQPQHF.

On this clonotype itself: Given a much more abundant clone one base away, this may be a read error. This sequence joins TRBV7-2 and TRBJ1-2; D might be TRBD1 (6 bases). V lost 3 bases, J lost 7 bases, and 21 bases lay in between. CDR3 size: 16 residues. The germline CDR1 and CDR2 sequences are SGHTA and FQGNSA. The CDR3 DNA follows: TGTGCCAGCAGCTTCGAGACGCCAGGGGTTTTGTGTGGCTACACCTTC. It yields the protein CASSFETPGVLCGYTF.

About this clonotype itself: A much larger clone sits a single nucleotide away, making a read error possible. The CDR3 protein is CASRPWMDGSSYNEQFF. Here the CDR3 DNA reads TGTGCCAGCCGCCCCTGGATGGACGGGAGCTCCTACAATGAGCAGTTCTTC. V gene TRBV7-6 combines with J gene TRBJ2-1; possible D gene TRBD2, 6 bases. This CDR3 is 17 amino acids long. Per germline, CDR1 SGHVS and CDR2 FNYEAQ. Trimming pared 8 bases from V and 0 bases from J, leaving 20 bases between. Based on the CDR3 plus reference TRBV7-6 and TRBJ2-1, the full variable domain is GAGVSQSPRYKVTKRGQDVALRCDPISGHVSLYWYRQALGQGPEFLTYFNYEAQQDKSGLPNDRFSAERPEGSISTLTIQRTEQRDSAMYRCASRPWMDGSSYNEQFFGPGTRLTVL.

V gene TRBV12-3 or TRBV12-4 combines with J gene TRBJ1-5; D may be TRBD1 (6 bases). CDR3 size: 15 residues. Deletions cut 2 bases from V and 5 bases from J, with 13 bases between. The CDR3 protein is CASSLTWTVDQPQHF. Here the CDR3 DNA reads TGTGCCAGCAGTTTAACTTGGACAGTAGATCAGCCCCAGCATTTT.

The V call is TRBV2, the J call TRBJ2-7; TRBD2 might be the D (5 bases). The CDR3 extends over 16 amino acids. CDR1 is SNHLY and CDR2 is FYNNEI in the germline V gene. The V and J ends lost 7 bases and 1 base respectively, with 20 bases between them. CDR3 protein: CASTSAVVRRSYEQYF. Here the CDR3 DNA reads TGTGCCAGCACCTCGGCAGTCGTAAGGAGGTCCTACGAGCAGTACTTC.

This clonotype was observed many times. The rearrangement uses TRBV7-8 and TRBJ1-3, with D hard to call. With 1 base removed from V and 9 bases from J, the gap between germline ends came to 16 bases. CDR3 length equals 15 residues. Germline-derived CDR1 and CDR2 are SGHVS and FQNEAQ. This chain's CDR3 is CASSLGVGEAGTIYF. The DNA of the CDR3 is TGTGCCAGCAGCTTAGGGGTAGGAGAGGCTGGCACCATATATTTT.

This clonotype was detected only once. V usage is TRBV2 and J usage is TRBJ1-4, with TRBD1 matching 8 bases. V shed 6 bases, J shed 7 bases, and the junction held 7 bases outside the gene matches. The CDR3 is 14 amino acids. Germline CDR1 and CDR2: SNHLY and FYNNEI. CDR3 in amino acids: CASSGQGGLEKLFF. The CDR3 DNA follows: TGTGCCAGCAGCGGACAGGGAGGACTTGAAAAACTGTTTTTT.

This clonotype has only a few counts. The chain is built from TRBV6-1 and TRBJ1-4; no clear D gene. V was pared by 3 bases and J by 0 bases, with 11 bases between. This CDR3 is built from 16 residues. Germline loops: CDR1 MNHNS, CDR2 SASEGT. CDR3 sequence reads: CASSDAAKATNEKLFF. As DNA, the CDR3 is TGTGCCAGCAGTGATGCAGCAAAGGCAACTAATGAAAAACTGTTTTTT.

The chain couples TRBV6-5 to TRBJ2-5; no definite D call. Germline V CDR1 and CDR2: MNHEY, SVGAGI. The V and J ends lost 5 bases and 1 base respectively, with 14 bases between them. There are 15 residues in the CDR3. The CDR3 nucleotides are TGTGCCAGCAGTCCCACTGTCTGGGTCCAAGAGACCCAGTACTTC. Residues: CASSPTVWVQETQYF.